This T cell receptor beta chain was identified during a study of PD-L1 blockade in urothelial cancer. Looking at the study overall: Once treatment had started, blood was analyzed at 3 weeks (second dose) and again at 6 weeks.

The time point denotes: peripheral blood 6 weeks after treatment start. Method: immunoSEQ multiplex PCR; TCRdb's copy keeps in-frame clones and lacks some. The data show 80,000 to 95,000 clones, around four fifths seen once. The CDR3 has 14 residues. Between the trimmed V and J ends, which lost 2 bases and 3 bases, there was a span of 8 bases. Germline CDR1 MNHNS, CDR2 SASEGT. This TCR was recovered from a man in his 70s with urothelial cancer. This chain joins TRBV6-1 and TRBJ1-5, with D uncertain. The starting material was PBMCs, obtained around atezolizumab (anti-PD-L1) treatment. The CDR3 loop reads CASSEWQDNQPQHF. In DNA form, the CDR3 reads TGTGCCAGCAGTGAATGGCAGGACAATCAGCCCCAGCATTTT.